This record covers a single TCR beta chain. This clonotype was picked up a small number of times. Its antigen has not been determined. Within one base of it there is no much larger clone, and no base qualities were kept. Moderately to severely active disease, a Clinical Activity Score of at least 3, a NOSPECS grade of at least 4, and a duration under 3 months were present in ophthalmopathy patients. Any patient with an uncontrolled infection, another autoimmune disease, pregnancy or lactation was excluded. Clinical symptoms, serum thyroxine and TRAb, thyroid ultrasound, and orbital computed tomography formed the basis for the diagnoses. PBMCs were isolated from about 9.1 ml of fresh peripheral blood by Ficoll-Paque density gradient centrifugation. Total RNA was extracted with Trizol reagent, and quality was checked on an Agilent 2100 Bioanalyzer. Relative to germline, V is 3 bases shorter and J is 5 bases shorter, with 17 bases between their ends. There are 15 amino acids in the CDR3, from cysteine to phenylalanine inclusive. Only the CDR3 portion is preserved as DNA: 45 bases, with reading frame beginning at the first base. CDR1 and CDR2 are drawn from the germline V gene: SGDLS, YYNGEE.

The TCR beta CDR3 regions were amplified from the RNA transcripts. The TCR CDR3 was subjected to a first round of RT-PCR using the HTBI primer set and the Qiagen OneStep RT-PCR kit. The libraries were constructed in a second round of multiplex PCR and then size-selected and purified. Libraries were sequenced paired-end with 100 bp reads on an Illumina HiSeq2000. Per the authors' processing: SOAPnuke was used to process the raw data, with reads discarded if the reads contained adapters or uncalled bases, had a mean Phred below 15, or lacked an exact constant-primer or identifier match. COPE v1.2.5 was used to merge the high-quality paired reads, and each unique nucleotide sequence was defined as a clonotype. Clonotypes were aligned to IMGT TRBV, TRBD and TRBJ reference segments using MiTCR v1.1. Only V-J combinations with frequency above 0.0001, covering about 99% of repertoires, were analysed. The TCS score was defined as the ratio of F50 (clonal expansion) to E x V (chaos), calculated using BLOSUM62-based TCRdist between CDR3 peptides within each V-J. Welch's t-statistics and random forest reduced several hundred V-J features to roughly 13, which were used in a naive Bayes classifier (R e1071). Through fastp at Q25 and MiXCR, TCRdb rebuilt clones from the public reads, retaining in-frame beta chains. Entries are consolidated by CDR3 protein sequence, retaining the most common genes and DNA. The V and J calls, along with clone size, are taken from TCRdb and not from the paper's own processing. In all, the sample holds fewer than 700,000 distinct CDR3 sequences, and roughly 18% of those were seen once. 17% of the sample is held by the ten biggest clonotypes.

This sample is part of a study of T cells in Graves' hyperthyroidism and ophthalmopathy (dated by TCRdb to between 2019 and 2020). With respect to the entire study: Peripheral blood samples were taken at initial diagnosis, before any treatment was given. A discovery cohort of roughly 96 patients, fewer than 50 with Graves' ophthalmopathy and more than 55 with stable Graves' hyperthyroidism, was used to find distinguishing TCR V-J signatures. Whether ophthalmopathy could be predicted prospectively was tested in an independent validation cohort made up of 18 to 20 hyperthyroidism patients plus 17 patients who later progressed to ophthalmopathy. The 100 discovery patients were randomly split 7:3 into training and test sets. The study also compared thyroid tissue and blood T-cell repertoires from about six Graves' hyperthyroidism patients. After blood sampling, hyperthyroidism patients were treated with methimazole at a starting dose of 30 mg daily, and ophthalmopathy patients were treated with high-dose intravenous methylprednisolone. TCR Vbeta CDR3 sequencing of 130 to 150 peripheral blood samples (over 40 ophthalmopathy, about 80 hyperthyroidism and approximately 17 progressor patients) is reported in the paper. Findings and caveats that apply to the study as a whole: In validation, progression to ophthalmopathy was predicted by the model with 70.59% sensitivity and 72% to 85% specificity, a median of approximately 6.5 months before onset. A 13 V-J signature model separated ophthalmopathy from stable hyperthyroidism, with nearly 90% sensitivity and roughly 81% specificity in cross-validation and 80%/75% in testing. No statistical method was used to set the sample size in advance, and investigators knew the group allocation. Most expanded thyroid clonotypes (frequency above 0.001) were also found in blood, which suggests that blood repertoires may mirror thyroid immune responses.

The chain couples TRBV9 to TRBJ1-2; tentative D gene TRBD1, with 6 bases matching. The source is a woman between 18 and 29 years old with Graves' ophthalmopathy. The sequenced sample consisted of blood. In nucleotides, the sequence is TGTGCCAGCAGCGCCGGACAGAGACGAATTTATGGCTACACCTTC. This translates into CASSAGQRRIYGYTF.